Described below is a single T cell receptor beta chain sequence and its context. The CDR3 sequence is 14 residues long. V was trimmed by 3 bases and J by 3 bases, leaving 11 bases between them. Per the germline V gene, CDR1 is KGHSH and CDR2 is LQKENI. This sample was included in a study of blood T cell repertoires in COVID-19. About the study: Spain, Italy and the United States supplied samples that represented acute and convalescent COVID-19. PBMCs, B-cell-depleted T cells, or T cells were the source of the cDNA or gDNA that made up the material.

Authors' processing steps: How many nucleated cells were present was estimated from reference gene primer amplification. Profiled with immunoSEQ multiplex PCR; TCRdb holds only in-frame clones, not every one. D and trimming come from the DNA, and the V and J calls and clone size come from that table. In the table there are 120,000 to 150,000 clones, around four fifths of which are singletons. The rearrangement links TRBV18 to TRBJ1-1; no clear D gene. The source material was peripheral blood. The clonotype was recovered from a human donor in a cohort sampled during active COVID-19. The DNA for the CDR3 is TGTGCCAGCTCACCGTATACAGATGACACTGAAGCTTTCTTT. Translation: CASSPYTDDTEAFF.